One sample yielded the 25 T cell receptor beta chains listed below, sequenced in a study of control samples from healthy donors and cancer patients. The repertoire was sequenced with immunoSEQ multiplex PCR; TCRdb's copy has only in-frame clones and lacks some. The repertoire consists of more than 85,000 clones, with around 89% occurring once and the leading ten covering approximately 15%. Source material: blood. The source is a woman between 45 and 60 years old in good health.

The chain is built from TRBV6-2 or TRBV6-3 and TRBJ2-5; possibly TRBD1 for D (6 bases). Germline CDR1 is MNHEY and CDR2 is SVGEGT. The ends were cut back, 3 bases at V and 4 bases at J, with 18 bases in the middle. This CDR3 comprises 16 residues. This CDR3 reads CASSYGGLGRGETQYF. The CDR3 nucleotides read TGTGCCAGCAGTTATGGGGGCCTGGGCAGGGGAGAGACCCAGTACTTC.

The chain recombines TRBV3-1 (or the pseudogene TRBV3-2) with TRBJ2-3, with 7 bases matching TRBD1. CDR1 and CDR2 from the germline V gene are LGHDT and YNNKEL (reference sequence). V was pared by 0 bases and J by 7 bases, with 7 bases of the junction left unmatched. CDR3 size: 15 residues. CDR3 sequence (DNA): TGTGCCAGCAGCCAAGATTCGGGACAGCTTTATACGCAGTATTTT. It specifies CASSQDSGQLYTQYF.

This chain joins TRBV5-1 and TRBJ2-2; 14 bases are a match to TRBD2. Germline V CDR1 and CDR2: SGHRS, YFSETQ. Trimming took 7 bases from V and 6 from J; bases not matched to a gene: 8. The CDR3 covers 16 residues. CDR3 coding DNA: TGCGCCAGCGGGACTAGCGGGAGCAGCCGCGCCGGGGAGCTGTTTTTT. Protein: CASGTSGSSRAGELFF.

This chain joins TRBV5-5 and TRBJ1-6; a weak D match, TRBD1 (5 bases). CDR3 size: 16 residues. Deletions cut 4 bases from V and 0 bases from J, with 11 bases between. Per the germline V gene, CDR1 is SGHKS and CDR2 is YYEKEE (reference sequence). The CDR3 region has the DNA TGTGCCAGCAGCCCCGGACACCGCTCCTATAATTCACCCCTCCACTTT. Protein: CASSPGHRSYNSPLHF.

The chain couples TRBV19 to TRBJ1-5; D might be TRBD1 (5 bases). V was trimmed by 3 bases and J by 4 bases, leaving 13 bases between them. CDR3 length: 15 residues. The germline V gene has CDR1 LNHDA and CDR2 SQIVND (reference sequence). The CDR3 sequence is CASSIGGRRNQPQHF. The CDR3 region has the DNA TGTGCCAGTAGTATCGGGGGTCGGAGGAATCAGCCCCAGCATTTT.

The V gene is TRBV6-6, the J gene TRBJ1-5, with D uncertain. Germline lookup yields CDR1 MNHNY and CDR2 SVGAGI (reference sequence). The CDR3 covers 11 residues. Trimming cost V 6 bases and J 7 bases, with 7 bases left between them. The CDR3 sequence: CASRANQPQHF. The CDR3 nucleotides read TGTGCCAGCAGAGCCAACCAGCCCCAGCATTTT.

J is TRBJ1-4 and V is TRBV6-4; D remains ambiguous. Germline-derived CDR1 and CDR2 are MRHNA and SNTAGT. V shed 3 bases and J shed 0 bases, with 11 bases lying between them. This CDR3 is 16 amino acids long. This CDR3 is CASSERNGATNEKLFF. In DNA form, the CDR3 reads TGTGCCAGCAGTGAGCGGAACGGGGCAACTAATGAAAAACTGTTTTTT.

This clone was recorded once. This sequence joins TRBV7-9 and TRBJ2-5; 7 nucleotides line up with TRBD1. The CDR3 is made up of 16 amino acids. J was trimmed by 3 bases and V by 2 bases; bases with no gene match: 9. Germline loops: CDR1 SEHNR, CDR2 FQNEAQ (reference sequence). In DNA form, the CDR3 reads TGTGCCAGCAGCTTACCACCGGGACAGATCGAAGAGACCCAGTACTTC. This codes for CASSLPPGQIEETQYF.

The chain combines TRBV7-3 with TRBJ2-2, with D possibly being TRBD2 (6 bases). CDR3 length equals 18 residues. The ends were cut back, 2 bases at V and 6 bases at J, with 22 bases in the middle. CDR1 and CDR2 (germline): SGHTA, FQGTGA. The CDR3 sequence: CASSLVGTDGRGSGELFF. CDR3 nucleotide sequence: TGTGCCAGCAGCTTAGTCGGGACGGACGGGCGGGGCTCCGGGGAGCTGTTTTTT.

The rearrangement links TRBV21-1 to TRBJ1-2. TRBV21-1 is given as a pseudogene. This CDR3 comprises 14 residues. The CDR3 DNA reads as TGTGCCAGCAGCAAAGTTCTTGGGGTCGATGGCTACACCTTC. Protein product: CASSKVLGVDGYTF.

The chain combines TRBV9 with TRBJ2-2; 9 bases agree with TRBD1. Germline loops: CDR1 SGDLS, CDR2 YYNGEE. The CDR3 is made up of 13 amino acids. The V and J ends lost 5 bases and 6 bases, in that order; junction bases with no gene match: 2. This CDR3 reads CASRQGAAGELFF. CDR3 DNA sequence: TGTGCCAGCAGACAGGGGGCTGCCGGGGAGCTGTTTTTT.

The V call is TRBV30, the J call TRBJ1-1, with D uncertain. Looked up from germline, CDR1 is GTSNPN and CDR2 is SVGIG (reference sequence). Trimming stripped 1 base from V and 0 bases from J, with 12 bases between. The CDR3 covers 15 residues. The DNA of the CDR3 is TGTGCCTGGAGTGGGGTAAACAGAATGAACACTGAAGCTTTCTTT. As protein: CAWSGVNRMNTEAFF.

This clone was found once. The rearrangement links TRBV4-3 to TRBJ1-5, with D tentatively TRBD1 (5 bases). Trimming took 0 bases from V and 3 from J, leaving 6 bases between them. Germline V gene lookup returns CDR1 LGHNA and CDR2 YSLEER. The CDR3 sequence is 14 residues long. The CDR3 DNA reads TGCGCCAGCAGCCAAGACAGGGACAATCAGCCCCAGCATTTT. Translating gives CASSQDRDNQPQHF.

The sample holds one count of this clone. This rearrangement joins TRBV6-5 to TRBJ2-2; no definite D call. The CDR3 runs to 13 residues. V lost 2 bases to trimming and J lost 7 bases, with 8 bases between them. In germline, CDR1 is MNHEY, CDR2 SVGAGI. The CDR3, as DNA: TGTGCCAGCAGTTACGAGGTGGTCGGGGAGCTGTTTTTT. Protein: CASSYEVVGELFF.

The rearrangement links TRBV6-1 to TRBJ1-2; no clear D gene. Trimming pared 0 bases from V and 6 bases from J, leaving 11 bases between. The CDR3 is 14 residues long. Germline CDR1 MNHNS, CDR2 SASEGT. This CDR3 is CASSEAYGTDGYTF. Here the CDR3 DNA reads TGTGCCAGCAGTGAAGCGTACGGCACCGATGGCTACACCTTC.

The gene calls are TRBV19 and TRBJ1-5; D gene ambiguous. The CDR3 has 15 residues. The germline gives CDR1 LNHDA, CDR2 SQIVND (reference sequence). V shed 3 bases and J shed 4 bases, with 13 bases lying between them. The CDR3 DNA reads TGTGCCAGTAGTATCAAAGGGCTAGGGAATCAGCCCCAGCATTTT. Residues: CASSIKGLGNQPQHF.

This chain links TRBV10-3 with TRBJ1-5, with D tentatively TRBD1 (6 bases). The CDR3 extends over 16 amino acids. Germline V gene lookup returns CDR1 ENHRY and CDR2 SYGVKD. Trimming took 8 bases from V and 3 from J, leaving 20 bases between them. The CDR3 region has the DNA TGTGCCATCGGCGGATTGATCGGGGGCCTCAATCAGCCCCAGCATTTT. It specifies CAIGGLIGGLNQPQHF.

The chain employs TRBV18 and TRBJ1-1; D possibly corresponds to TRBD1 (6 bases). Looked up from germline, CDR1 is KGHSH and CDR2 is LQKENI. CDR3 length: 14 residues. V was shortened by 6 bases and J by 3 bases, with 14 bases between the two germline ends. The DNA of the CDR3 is TGTGCCAGCTCCTTACAGGGTACGGACACTGAAGCTTTCTTT. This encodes CASSLQGTDTEAFF.

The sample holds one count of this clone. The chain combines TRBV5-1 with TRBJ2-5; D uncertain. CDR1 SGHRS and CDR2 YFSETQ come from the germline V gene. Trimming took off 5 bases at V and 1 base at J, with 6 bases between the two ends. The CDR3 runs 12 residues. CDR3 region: CASRLAQETQYF. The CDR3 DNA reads TGCGCCAGCAGGCTGGCCCAAGAGACCCAGTACTTC.

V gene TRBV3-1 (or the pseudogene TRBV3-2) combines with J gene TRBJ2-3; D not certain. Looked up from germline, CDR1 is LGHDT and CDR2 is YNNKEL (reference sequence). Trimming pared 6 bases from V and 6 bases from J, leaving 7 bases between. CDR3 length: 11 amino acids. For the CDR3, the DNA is TGTGCCAGCAGTAGGGCGGATACGCAGTATTTT. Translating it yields CASSRADTQYF.

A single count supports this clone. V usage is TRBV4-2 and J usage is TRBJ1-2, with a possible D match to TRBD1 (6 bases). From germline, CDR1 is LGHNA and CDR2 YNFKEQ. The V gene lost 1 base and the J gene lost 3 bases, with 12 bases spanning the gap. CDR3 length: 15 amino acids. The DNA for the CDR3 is TGTGCCAGCAGCCAAGGTAGGGGGACGGACTATGGCTACACCTTC. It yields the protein CASSQGRGTDYGYTF.

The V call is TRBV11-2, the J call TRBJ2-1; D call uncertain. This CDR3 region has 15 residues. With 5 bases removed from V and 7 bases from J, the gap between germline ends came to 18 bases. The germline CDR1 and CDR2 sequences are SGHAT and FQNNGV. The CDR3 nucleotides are TGTGCCAGCAGCCCATACTCCGGAGCTGGGAATGAGCAGTTCTTC. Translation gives CASSPYSGAGNEQFF.

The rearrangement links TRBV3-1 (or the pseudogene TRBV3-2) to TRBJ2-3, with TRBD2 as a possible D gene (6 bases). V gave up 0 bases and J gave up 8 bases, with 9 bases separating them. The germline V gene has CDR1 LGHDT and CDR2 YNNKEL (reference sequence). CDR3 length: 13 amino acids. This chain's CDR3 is CASSQEGRGTQYF. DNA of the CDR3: TGTGCCAGCAGCCAAGAGGGGCGGGGTACGCAGTATTTT.

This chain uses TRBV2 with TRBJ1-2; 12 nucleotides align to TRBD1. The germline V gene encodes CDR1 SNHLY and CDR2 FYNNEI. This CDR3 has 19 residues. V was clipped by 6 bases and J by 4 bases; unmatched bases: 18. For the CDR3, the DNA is TGTGCCAGCAGCCCTCAGATAGGGACAGGGGGCGTAGGTAGCTATGGCTACACCTTC. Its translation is CASSPQIGTGGVGSYGYTF.

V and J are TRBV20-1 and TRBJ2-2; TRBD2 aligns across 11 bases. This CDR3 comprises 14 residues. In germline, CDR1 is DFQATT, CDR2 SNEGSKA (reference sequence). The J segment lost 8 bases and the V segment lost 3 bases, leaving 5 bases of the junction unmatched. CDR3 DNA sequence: TGCAGTGCTAGTAAAATAGCGGGAGGGGGGGAGCTGTTTTTT. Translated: CSASKIAGGGELFF.